Below are 17 T cell receptor beta chains sequenced from a single sample in a study of cytomegalovirus exposure and HLA in healthy donors. Use of 60 Vbeta and 13 Jbeta primers characterized the PCR. Profiled with immunoSEQ multiplex PCR; TCRdb holds only in-frame clones, not every one. Found here are 170,000 or so clones, around 80% of them singletons; the top ten hold around 5.8%. Source material: PBMCs. The origin of the receptors is a male donor in good health and CMV-seropositive.

The J gene is TRBJ2-3, the V gene TRBV5-6; TRBD1 is a possible D gene (6 bases). Germline CDR1 is SGHDT and CDR2 is YYEEEE. The CDR3 is 12 residues long. Trimming took off 4 bases at V and 5 bases at J, with 8 bases between the two ends. CDR3 nucleotide sequence: TGTGCCAGCAGCCTGGGACAAGATACGCAGTATTTT. Translation gives CASSLGQDTQYF.

The chain has TRBV27 and TRBJ1-4; D uncertain. Germline V gene lookup returns CDR1 MNHEY and CDR2 SMNVEV (reference sequence). Trimming took 6 bases from V and 4 from J, leaving 18 bases between them. This CDR3 contains 16 residues. The CDR3 region is CASSPQEVAVNEKLFF. CDR3 DNA: TGTGCCAGCAGCCCCCAGGAGGTAGCCGTTAATGAAAAACTGTTTTTT.

The chain uses TRBV12-5 and TRBJ2-3; 7 bases map to TRBD2. Trimming removed 4 bases from V and 4 bases from J; junction bases left unmatched: 8. CDR1 and CDR2 from the germline V gene are LGHNT and FRNRAP. The length of the CDR3 is 15 residues. The CDR3 protein is CASGSGLSSPDTQYF. Written as DNA, the CDR3 is TGTGCTAGTGGTTCGGGACTATCAAGCCCAGATACGCAGTATTTT.

This clone was picked up a small number of times. The chain employs TRBV13 and TRBJ2-1; 10 bases map to TRBD2. V was pared by 5 bases and J by 8 bases, with 15 bases of the junction left unmatched. The germline gives CDR1 PRHDT, CDR2 FYEKMQ (reference sequence). The CDR3 sequence is 17 residues long. The CDR3 bases are TGTGCCAGCAGCACTAGCTGGCTAGCGGGAGAGGTTGATGAGCAGTTCTTC. This translates into CASSTSWLAGEVDEQFF.

The chain uses TRBV5-4 and TRBJ2-7, with D possibly TRBD2 on 6 matching bases. In germline, CDR1 is SGHNT, CDR2 YYREEE (reference sequence). The CDR3 sequence is 14 residues long. The V gene lost 7 bases and the J gene lost 0 bases, with 14 bases spanning the gap. CDR3 coding DNA: TGTGCCAGCCGAATTATGGGGGGCTCCTACGAGCAGTACTTC. It yields the protein CASRIMGGSYEQYF.

The rearrangement joins TRBV6-1 to TRBJ2-5; tentative D call: TRBD2 (7 bases). This CDR3 has 15 residues. The V end was cut by 6 bases, the J end by 4 bases, with 18 bases between. From germline, CDR1 is MNHNS and CDR2 SASEGT. CDR3 DNA: TGTGCCAGCAGGGGACATAGCGGGTACCTAGAGACCCAGTACTTC. This encodes CASRGHSGYLETQYF.

The rearrangement uses TRBV4-3 and TRBJ1-4; D is unclear. Trimming left V 1 base short and J 4 bases short, with 19 bases between. Germline values: CDR1 LGHNA, CDR2 YSLEER. This CDR3 is built from 18 residues. CDR3 sequence: CASSQASWMGTVNEKLFF. The CDR3 DNA follows: TGCGCCAGCAGCCAAGCCTCGTGGATGGGCACGGTTAATGAAAAACTGTTTTTT.

This rearrangement joins TRBV7-8 to TRBJ2-3; TRBD1 aligns across 7 bases. Germline CDR1 SGHVS, CDR2 FQNEAQ. Trimming took 5 bases from V and 5 from J; bases not matched to a gene: 7. CDR3 length: 14 amino acids. The CDR3 here is CASSPRDSRDTQYF. As DNA, the CDR3 is TGTGCCAGCAGCCCCCGGGACAGCCGAGATACGCAGTATTTT.

V gene TRBV27 combines with J gene TRBJ2-7; 8 nucleotides line up with TRBD2. With 1 base clipped from V and 1 base from J, the junction kept 3 bases outside the gene matches. The CDR3 spans 15 residues. Germline V gene data show CDR1 as MNHEY and CDR2 as SMNVEV (reference sequence). CDR3 region: CASSLLGLESYEQYF. The CDR3 DNA follows: TGTGCCAGCAGTTTATTGGGACTAGAGTCCTACGAGCAGTACTTC.

The chain combines TRBV7-6 with TRBJ2-5; 7 bases align to TRBD2. CDR1 SGHVS and CDR2 FNYEAQ come from the germline V gene. With V trimmed by 1 base and J by 2 bases, 4 bases remained unmatched. The length of the CDR3 is 15 residues. CDR3 protein: CASSLGGGLQETQYF. CDR3 bases: TGTGCCAGCAGCTTAGGGGGGGGACTTCAAGAGACCCAGTACTTC.

V and J are TRBV6-5 and TRBJ2-1; TRBD2 agrees at 10 bases. Trimming took 3 bases from V and 4 from J; bases not matched to a gene: 3. Germline CDR1 reads MNHEY; CDR2 reads SVGAGI. The CDR3 has 15 amino acids. CDR3 DNA: TGTGCCAGCAGTTATGGACTAGCGGTGTACAATGAGCAGTTCTTC. This translates into CASSYGLAVYNEQFF.

The rearrangement links TRBV27 to TRBJ2-5; the D gene is possibly TRBD2 (6 bases). The J call may be incorrect, as the DNA end agrees better with TRBJ2-7. Germline V gives CDR1 MNHEY, CDR2 SMNVEV (reference sequence). The CDR3 sequence is 15 residues long. The CDR3 nucleotides read TGTGCCAGCAGTGGGACCGGGACTCAAACGGACGAGCAGTACTTC. This translates into CASSGTGTQTDEQYF.

As DNA, the CDR3 is TGTGCCAGTACGGCGGGAGGGAGCTCCTACAATGAGCAGTTCTTC. Translation gives CASTAGGSSYNEQFF. The J gene is TRBJ2-1, the V gene TRBV19, with 9 bases fitting TRBD2. The CDR3 is 15 amino acids. The germline V gene has CDR1 LNHDA and CDR2 SQIVND (reference sequence). The trim removed 7 bases at V and 0 bases at J, leaving 4 bases unmatched.

V and J are TRBV7-9 and TRBJ2-5, with 15 bases lining up with TRBD2. Germline loops: CDR1 SEHNR, CDR2 FQNEAQ (reference sequence). The CDR3 is made up of 17 amino acids. V shed 5 bases, J shed 5 bases, and the junction held 9 bases outside the gene matches. CDR3 region: CASSTRTSGREAETQYF. In nucleotides, the CDR3 is TGTGCCAGCAGCACCCGGACTAGCGGGAGGGAGGCGGAGACCCAGTACTTC.

This chain connects TRBV19 to TRBJ2-4; TRBD1 aligns across 7 bases. The CDR3 runs 14 residues. Trimming at V came to 5 bases and at J to 9 bases, leaving 10 bases not matched to a gene. In germline, CDR1 is LNHDA, CDR2 SQIVND (reference sequence). CDR3 sequence (DNA): TGTGCCAGTAGTCCGGGACAGACTTACGGCATTCAGTACTTC. It translates to CASSPGQTYGIQYF. Full variable domain (missing parts from reference TRBV19 and TRBJ2-4): DGGITQSPKYLFRKEGQNVTLSCEQNLNHDAMYWYRQDPGQGLRLIYYSQIVNDFQKGDIAEGYSVSREKKESFPLTVTSAQKNPTAFYLCASSPGQTYGIQYFGAGTRLSVL.

This CDR3 is CASSRRDGSEAFF. The CDR3 nucleotides read TGTGCCAGCAGTCGGAGGGACGGTTCTGAAGCTTTCTTT. The chain carries TRBV2 and TRBJ1-1; D is perhaps TRBD1 (5 bases). V gave up 5 bases and J gave up 6 bases, with 13 bases separating them. Germline CDR1 SNHLY, CDR2 FYNNEI. The CDR3 is 13 amino acids.

V and J are TRBV28 and TRBJ2-1; D is perhaps TRBD2 (5 bases). The CDR3 is made up of 14 amino acids. The V and J ends lost 6 bases and 8 bases respectively, with 17 bases between them. Germline V lookup: CDR1 MDHEN, CDR2 SYDVKM. The DNA for the CDR3 is TGTGCCAGCAGCTCCTTCTCTTGGCGGGATGAGCAGTTCTTC. Encoded protein: CASSSFSWRDEQFF.